There are a few counts of the clone carrying this T cell receptor beta chain. No antigen is known for it. This sample is part of a study of beta chain features in type 1 diabetes. Study observations and caveats: Moderate yet significant TCRB CDR3 shortening was seen in Type 1 diabetes patients in all four CD4+ subsets. The similarity of naive, central memory and Treg TCRB repertoires appeared greater among patients than among healthy donors.

Germline V CDR1 and CDR2: SGHVS, FNYEAQ. There are 15 residues in the CDR3. The V end lost 2 bases, the J end lost 2 bases, and 10 bases lay between the germline ends. The authors sorted CD4+ naive, central memory, regulatory and stem cell-like memory cells via CD45RO/CCR7/CD25/CD127/CD95/CD27. Purities in excess of 95% were seen in all sorted populations. As every portion of the isolated RNA was reverse transcribed, the sequencing read expressed TCRB transcripts. Here immunoSEQ multiplex PCR was the method, and the copy in TCRdb shows in-frame clones only, minus some. This table has around 600,000 clones, 9.5% to 15% appearing once.

This clonotype was obtained from a man aged 30 to 45 with type 1 diabetes. The V and J genes are TRBV7-6 and TRBJ1-5; D remains ambiguous. Sequenced: naive CD4+ T cells from blood. This CDR3 reads CASSLNSAGNQPQHF. In DNA, the CDR3 is TGTGCCAGCAGCTTAAACTCCGCAGGCAATCAGCCCCAGCATTTT.